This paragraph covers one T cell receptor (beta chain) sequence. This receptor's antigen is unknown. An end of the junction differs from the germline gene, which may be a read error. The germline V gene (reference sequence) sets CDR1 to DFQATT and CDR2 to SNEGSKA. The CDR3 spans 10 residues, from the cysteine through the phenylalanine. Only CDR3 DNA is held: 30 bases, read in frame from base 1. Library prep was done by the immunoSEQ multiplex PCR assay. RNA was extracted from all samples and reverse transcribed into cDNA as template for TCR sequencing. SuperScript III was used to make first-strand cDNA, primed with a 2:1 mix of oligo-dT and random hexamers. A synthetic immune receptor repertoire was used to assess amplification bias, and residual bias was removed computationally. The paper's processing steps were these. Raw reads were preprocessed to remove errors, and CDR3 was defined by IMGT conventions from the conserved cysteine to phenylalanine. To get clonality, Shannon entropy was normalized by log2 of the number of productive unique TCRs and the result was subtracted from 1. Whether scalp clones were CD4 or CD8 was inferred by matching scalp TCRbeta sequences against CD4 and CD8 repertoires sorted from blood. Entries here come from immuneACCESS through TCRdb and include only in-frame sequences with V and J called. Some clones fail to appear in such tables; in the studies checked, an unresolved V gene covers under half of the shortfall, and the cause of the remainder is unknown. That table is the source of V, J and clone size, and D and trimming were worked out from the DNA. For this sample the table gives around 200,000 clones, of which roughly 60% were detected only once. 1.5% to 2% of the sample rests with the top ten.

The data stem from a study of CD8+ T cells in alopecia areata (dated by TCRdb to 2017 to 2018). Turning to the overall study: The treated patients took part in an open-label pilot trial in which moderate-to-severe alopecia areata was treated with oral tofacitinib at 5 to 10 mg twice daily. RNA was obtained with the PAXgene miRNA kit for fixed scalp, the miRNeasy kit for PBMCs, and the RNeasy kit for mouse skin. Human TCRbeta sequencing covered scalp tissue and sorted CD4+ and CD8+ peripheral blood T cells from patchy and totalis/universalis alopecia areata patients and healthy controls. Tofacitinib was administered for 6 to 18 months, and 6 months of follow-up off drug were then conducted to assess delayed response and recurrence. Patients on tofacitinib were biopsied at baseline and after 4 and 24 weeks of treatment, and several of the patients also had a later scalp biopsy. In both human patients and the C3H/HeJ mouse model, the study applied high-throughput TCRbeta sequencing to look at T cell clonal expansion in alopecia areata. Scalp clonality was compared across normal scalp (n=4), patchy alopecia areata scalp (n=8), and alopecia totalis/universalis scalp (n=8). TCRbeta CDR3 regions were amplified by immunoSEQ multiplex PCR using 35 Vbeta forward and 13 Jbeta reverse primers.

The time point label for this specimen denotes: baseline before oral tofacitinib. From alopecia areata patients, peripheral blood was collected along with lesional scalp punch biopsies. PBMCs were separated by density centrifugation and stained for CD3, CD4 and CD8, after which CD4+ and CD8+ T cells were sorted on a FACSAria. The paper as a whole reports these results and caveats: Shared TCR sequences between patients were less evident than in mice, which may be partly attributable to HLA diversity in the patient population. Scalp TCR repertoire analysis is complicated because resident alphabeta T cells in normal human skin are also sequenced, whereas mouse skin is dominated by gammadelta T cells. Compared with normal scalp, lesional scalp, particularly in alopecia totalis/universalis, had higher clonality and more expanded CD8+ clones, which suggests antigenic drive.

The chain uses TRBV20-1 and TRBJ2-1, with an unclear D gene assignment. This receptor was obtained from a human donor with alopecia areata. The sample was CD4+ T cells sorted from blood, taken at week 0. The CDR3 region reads CSAREDEQFF. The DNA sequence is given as TGCAGTGCCAGAGAGGATGAGCAGTTCTTC.